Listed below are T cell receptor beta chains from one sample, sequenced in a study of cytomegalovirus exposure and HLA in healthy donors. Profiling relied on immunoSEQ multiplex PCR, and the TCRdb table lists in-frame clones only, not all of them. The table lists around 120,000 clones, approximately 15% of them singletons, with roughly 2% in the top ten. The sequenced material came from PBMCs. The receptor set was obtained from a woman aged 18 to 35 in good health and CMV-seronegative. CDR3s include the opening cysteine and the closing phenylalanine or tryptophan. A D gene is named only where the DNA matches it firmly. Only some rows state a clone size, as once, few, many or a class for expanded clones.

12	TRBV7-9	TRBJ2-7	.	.	TGTGCCAGCAGCACCGCTAATACCGAGCAGTACTTC	CASSTANTEQYF
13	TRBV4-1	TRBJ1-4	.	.	TGCGCCAGCAGCCAGAGGGTAGGAGAAAAACTGTTTTTT	CASSQRVGEKLFF
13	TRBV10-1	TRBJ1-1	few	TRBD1	TGCGCCAGCAGTGAAGGGGGCGAGACTGAAGCTTTCTTT	CASSEGGETEAFF
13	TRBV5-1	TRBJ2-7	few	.	TGCGCCAGCAGCTTGGAACTGAGCTACGAGCAGTACTTC	CASSLELSYEQYF
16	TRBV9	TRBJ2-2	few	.	TGTGCCAGCAGCCGTATGACAGGACGAGACACCGGGGAGCTGTTTTTT	CASSRMTGRDTGELFF
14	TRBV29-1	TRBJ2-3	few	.	TGCAGCGTTGAAACCAGGGTTCGCACAGATACGCAGTATTTT	CSVETRVRTDTQYF
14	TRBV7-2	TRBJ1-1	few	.	TGTGCCAGCAGCATTGGGGAGGCGAACACTGAAGCTTTCTTT	CASSIGEANTEAFF
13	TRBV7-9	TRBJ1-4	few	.	TGTGCCAGCAGCCTTACAGGGAAGGAAAAACTGTTTTTT	CASSLTGKEKLFF
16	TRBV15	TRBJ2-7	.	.	TGTGCCACCAGCAGAGGGGGTAGCGGAGATTCCTACGAGCAGTACTTC	CATSRGGSGDSYEQYF
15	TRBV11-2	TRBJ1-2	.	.	TGTGCCAGCAGCTTGAGCGGGCAGAACAACTATGGCTACACCTTC	CASSLSGQNNYGYTF
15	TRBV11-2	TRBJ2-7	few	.	TGTGCCAGCAGCCAGGGGACATTACCTATTTACGAGCAGTACTTC	CASSQGTLPIYEQYF
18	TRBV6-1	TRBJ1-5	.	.	TGTGCCAGCAGTGATGGGTTTGGGGGCCCCTATAGCAATCAGCCCCAGCATTTT	CASSDGFGGPYSNQPQHF
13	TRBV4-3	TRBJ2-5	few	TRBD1	TGCGCCAGCAGTATGAACAGGGGGGAGACCCAGTACTTC	CASSMNRGETQYF
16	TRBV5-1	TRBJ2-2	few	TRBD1	TGCGCCAGCAGCCGAGGGACAGGGACTAACACCGGGGAGCTGTTTTTT	CASSRGTGTNTGELFF
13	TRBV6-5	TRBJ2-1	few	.	TGTGCCAGCAGTGTAAGCGAGTACAATGAGCAGTTCTTC	CASSVSEYNEQFF
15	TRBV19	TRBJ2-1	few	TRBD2	TGTGCCAGTAGTCCCCAAGGACTAGCCTACAATGAGCAGTTCTTC	CASSPQGLAYNEQFF
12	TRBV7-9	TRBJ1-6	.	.	TGTGCCAGCAGCTTAGAGGGGTCACCCCTCCACTTT	CASSLEGSPLHF
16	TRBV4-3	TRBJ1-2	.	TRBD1	TGCGCCAGCAGCCAGACGGACAGGGGCCCTAACTATGGCTACACCTTC	CASSQTDRGPNYGYTF
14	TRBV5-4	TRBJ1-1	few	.	TGTGCCAGCAGCTTGGGCGGAATGAACACTGAAGCTTTCTTT	CASSLGGMNTEAFF
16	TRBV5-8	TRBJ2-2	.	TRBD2	TGTGCCAGCAGCTTGGGACTAGCCTTAAACACCGGGGAGCTGTTTTTT	CASSLGLALNTGELFF
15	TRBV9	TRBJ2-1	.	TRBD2	TGTGCCAGCAGCGTAGGAGCGGGAGCATTGAATGAGCAGTTCTTC	CASSVGAGALNEQFF
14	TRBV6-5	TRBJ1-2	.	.	TGTGCCAGCAGTGCGGGGGTCACTAACTATGGCTACACCTTC	CASSAGVTNYGYTF
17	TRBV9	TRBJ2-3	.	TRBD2	TGTGCCAGCAGCCCCGACGGCGGGAGATCTTCAACAGATACGCAGTATTTT	CASSPDGGRSSTDTQYF
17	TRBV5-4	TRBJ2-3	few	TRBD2	TGTGCCAGCAGCTTGGCCCCTAGCGGGGACTCGAGGGCTACGCAGTATTTT	CASSLAPSGDSRATQYF
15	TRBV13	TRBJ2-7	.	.	TGTGCCAGCAGCTTAGGTCTGCGCGGAGTTAGTGAGCAGTACTTC	CASSLGLRGVSEQYF
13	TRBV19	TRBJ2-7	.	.	TGTGCCAGTTCGGGGGACCCCTCCTACGAGCAGTACTTC	CASSGDPSYEQYF
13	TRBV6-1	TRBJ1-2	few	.	TGTGCCAGCAGTAACAACAGGTTCTATGGCTACACCTTC	CASSNNRFYGYTF
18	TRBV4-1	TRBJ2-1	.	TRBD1	TGCGCCAGCAGCCAATTGGAAGGGTCAGGGGGCCCCTACAATGAGCAGTTCTTC	CASSQLEGSGGPYNEQFF
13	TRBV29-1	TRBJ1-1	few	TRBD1	TGCAGCGCAAACAGGGGGCGGGACACTGAAGCTTTCTTT	CSANRGRDTEAFF
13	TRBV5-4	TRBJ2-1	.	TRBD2	TGTGCCAGCAGAACGGGAGGGGACAATGAGCAGTTCTTC	CASRTGGDNEQFF
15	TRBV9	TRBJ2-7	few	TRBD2	TGTGCCAGCAGCGAAGAAAGCGGGAAGTCCTACGAGCAGTACTTC	CASSEESGKSYEQYF
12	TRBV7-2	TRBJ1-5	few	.	TGTGCCAGCAGCTCCACAGGACAGCCCCAGCATTTT	CASSSTGQPQHF
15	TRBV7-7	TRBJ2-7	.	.	TGTGCCAGCAGCCTAAGCCCTGGAGGCTCCTACGAGCAGTACTTC	CASSLSPGGSYEQYF
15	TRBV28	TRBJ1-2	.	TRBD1	TGTGCCAGCAGGGCTTCCGGGACAGGGGGACCGGGCTACACCTTC	CASRASGTGGPGYTF